This entry lists 23 T cell receptor beta chains sequenced from one sample in a study of glioma-infiltrating T cells after dendritic cell vaccination. Some clones are missing from TCRdb's copy, which holds only in-frame ones; the method was immunoSEQ multiplex PCR. The sample carries fewer than 85,000 clones, 81% recorded once. The sample in question was blood, obtained before dendritic cell vaccination. The receptors here all came from a human donor with glioblastoma.

The chain employs TRBV9 and TRBJ1-3; TRBD1 might be the D (6 bases). Germline lookup yields CDR1 SGDLS and CDR2 YYNGEE. The germline V and J ends were trimmed by 2 bases and 2 bases, with 14 bases remaining between them. The CDR3 has 16 residues. This CDR3 reads CASSVGHSGAGNTIYF. The CDR3 DNA is TGTGCCAGCAGCGTGGGACACTCCGGCGCTGGAAACACCATATATTTT.

The chain recombines TRBV5-4 with TRBJ2-5, with a weak D call TRBD2 (7 bases). CDR3 length equals 16 residues. CDR1 SGHNT and CDR2 YYREEE come from the germline V gene (reference sequence). V was cut by 0 bases and J by 2 bases, with 14 bases left in between. This CDR3 reads CASSLARGADQETQYF. The CDR3 DNA reads TGTGCCAGCAGCTTGGCACGGGGGGCCGATCAAGAGACCCAGTACTTC. The full variable domain, its missing parts supplied by reference TRBV5-4 and TRBJ2-5, is ETGVTQSPTHLIKTRGQQVTLRCSSQSGHNTVSWYQQALGQGPQFIFQYYREEENGRGNFPPRFSGLQFPNYSSELNVNALELDDSALYLCASSLARGADQETQYFGPGTRLLVL.

The chain carries TRBV2 and TRBJ1-2; weak D call: TRBD1 (5 bases). Germline CDR1 SNHLY, CDR2 FYNNEI. V was trimmed by 1 base and J by 8 bases, leaving 8 bases between them. The length of the CDR3 is 12 residues. CDR3: CASSEVGRGYTF. As DNA, the CDR3 is TGTGCCAGCAGTGAAGTGGGGCGCGGCTACACCTTC.

CDR3 sequence: CASRPVGEEKLFF. In DNA, the CDR3 is TGTGCCAGCAGGCCCGTTGGGGAGGAAAAACTGTTTTTT. The J gene is TRBJ1-4, the V gene TRBV2; unclear D gene. The length of the CDR3 is 13 residues. V gave up 6 bases and J gave up 8 bases, with 13 bases separating them. The germline CDR1 and CDR2 sequences are SNHLY and FYNNEI.

There are a few counts of this clone. V and J are TRBV5-6 and TRBJ2-2; maybe TRBD1 (6 bases). The germline V and J ends were trimmed by 6 bases and 6 bases, with 15 bases remaining between them. The CDR3 has 14 residues. The germline V gene has CDR1 SGHDT and CDR2 YYEEEE. The chain's CDR3 is CASTGTGKSGELFF. The CDR3 bases are TGTGCCAGCACCGGTACAGGGAAGTCCGGGGAGCTGTTTTTT.

The CDR3 is CASSPHTGDGELFF. The CDR3 bases are TGTGCCAGCAGCCCCCACACGGGAGACGGGGAGCTGTTTTTT. This chain joins TRBV5-6 and TRBJ2-2, with a possible D match to TRBD2 (6 bases). This CDR3 is built from 14 residues. V lost 4 bases, J lost 7 bases, and 14 bases lay in between. Germline CDR1 and CDR2: SGHDT and YYEEEE.

This chain joins TRBV5-1 and TRBJ2-3, with D maybe TRBD2 (6 bases). Germline loops: CDR1 SGHRS, CDR2 YFSETQ. The CDR3 covers 14 residues. V dropped 4 bases and J dropped 2 bases, with 11 bases sitting between them. This CDR3 reads CASSTRDFTDTQYF. In DNA form, the CDR3 reads TGCGCCAGCAGCACCCGGGACTTCACAGATACGCAGTATTTT. Combining the CDR3 with reference TRBV5-1 and TRBJ2-3 gives the whole variable domain KAGVTQTPRYLIKTRGQQVTLSCSPISGHRSVSWYQQTPGQGLQFLFEYFSETQRNKGNFPGRFSGRQFSNSRSEMNVSTLELGDSALYLCASSTRDFTDTQYFGPGTRLTVL.

The V and J genes are TRBV6-6 and TRBJ1-2; D gene unclear. The V and J ends lost 8 bases and 1 base respectively, with 14 bases between them. There are 14 residues in the CDR3. Germline V gene data show CDR1 as MNHNY and CDR2 as SVGAGI (reference sequence). The CDR3 coding sequence is TGTGCCAGCCTGGCGGGCGAAAATAACTATGGCTACACCTTC. It specifies CASLAGENNYGYTF.

The chain combines TRBV19 with TRBJ2-1; TRBD1 matches 7 bases. The CDR3 loop spans 14 amino acids. CDR1 is LNHDA, CDR2 SQIVND, per germline (reference sequence). J lost 4 bases, V lost 5 bases, and 5 bases had no gene match. CDR3 region: CASSPGQLYNEQFF. CDR3 in DNA: TGTGCCAGTAGTCCGGGACAGCTTTACAATGAGCAGTTCTTC.

This clone was seen a handful of times. The chain employs TRBV30 and TRBJ1-6; unclear D gene. CDR3 length: 12 amino acids. Germline CDR1 is GTSNPN and CDR2 is SVGIG (reference sequence). Between the trimmed V and J ends, which lost 0 bases and 9 bases, there was a span of 6 bases. The DNA for the CDR3 is TGTGCCTGGAGTGTACTTGTTTCACCCCTCCACTTT. Translating gives CAWSVLVSPLHF.

Only one count was recorded for this clone. The V gene is TRBV27, the J gene TRBJ2-7; tentatively, D is TRBD1 (6 bases). The germline CDR1 and CDR2 sequences are MNHEY and SMNVEV (reference sequence). CDR3 length: 13 residues. V was shortened by 3 bases and J by 5 bases, with 11 bases between the two germline ends. The DNA for the CDR3 is TGTGCCAGCAGTTTTAACAGGGTCCACGAGCAGTACTTC. Its translation is CASSFNRVHEQYF.

The CDR3 DNA sequence: TGTGCCAGCAGCCTAGGAGGGGCCGTAGATACGCAGTATTTT. As protein: CASSLGGAVDTQYF. The chain employs TRBV5-6 and TRBJ2-3; D may be TRBD2 (6 bases). Germline CDR1 and CDR2: SGHDT and YYEEEE. The ends were cut back, 4 bases at V and 5 bases at J, with 14 bases in the middle. CDR3 size: 14 residues.

The gene calls are TRBV9 and TRBJ1-1; weak D call: TRBD1 (6 bases). CDR1 is SGDLS, CDR2 YYNGEE, per germline. CDR3 length equals 13 residues. Trimming took off 0 bases at V and 8 bases at J, with 11 bases between the two ends. The CDR3 region has the DNA TGTGCCAGCAGCGTAGGGGCCAGGGGAGAAGCTTTCTTT. The encoded protein is CASSVGARGEAFF.

This chain uses TRBV5-1 with TRBJ2-2; TRBD2 is a possible D gene (6 bases). The CDR3 extends over 15 amino acids. Germline V gives CDR1 SGHRS, CDR2 YFSETQ. Trimming removed 0 bases at V and 2 bases at J, with 8 bases between. This CDR3 reads CASSLDGRNTGELFF. The CDR3 DNA sequence: TGCGCCAGCAGCTTGGACGGGAGAAACACCGGGGAGCTGTTTTTT.

The CDR3 DNA sequence: TGTGCCAGCAGCTTAGCGGGTTACAGGTCCTACGAGCAGTACTTC. This sequence encodes CASSLAGYRSYEQYF. The chain has TRBV7-2 and TRBJ2-7, with D maybe TRBD1 (5 bases). Per the germline V gene, CDR1 is SGHTA and CDR2 is FQGNSA. CDR3 length: 15 residues. V gave up 0 bases and J gave up 1 base, with 10 bases separating them.

This clone has only one observation. The rearrangement uses TRBV7-9 and TRBJ2-1; 11 bases line up with TRBD2. The CDR3 sequence is 15 residues long. Germline V gene sequence: CDR1 SEHNR, CDR2 FQNEAQ (reference sequence). V dropped 1 base and J dropped 10; count of bases not matched to a gene: 6. The DNA of the CDR3 is TGTGCCAGCAGCTTAGTCCTAGCGGGGGGACACGAGCAGTTCTTC. Translation: CASSLVLAGGHEQFF.

This clone was observed a single time. The chain couples TRBV9 to TRBJ2-1; 8 positions agree with TRBD2. The germline gives CDR1 SGDLS, CDR2 YYNGEE. Trimming removed 0 bases from V and 0 bases from J; junction bases left unmatched: 8. The CDR3 covers 18 residues. The DNA of the CDR3 is TGTGCCAGCAGCGTAGACCCGGGGGGGATCAGCTCCTACAATGAGCAGTTCTTC. This codes for CASSVDPGGISSYNEQFF.

The chain is built from TRBV27 and TRBJ1-2, with TRBD1 identical over 9 bases. The germline CDR1 and CDR2 sequences are MNHEY and SMNVEV (reference sequence). The CDR3 is 15 residues long. Unmatched junction bases numbered 5, after V lost 4 bases and J lost 2 bases. The CDR3 region is CASSSPTGGNYGYTF. For the CDR3, the DNA is TGTGCCAGCAGTTCCCCGACAGGGGGAAACTATGGCTACACCTTC.

The gene calls are TRBV5-1 and TRBJ1-1, with 7 nucleotides matching TRBD1. The CDR3 consists of 13 residues. Germline V gene sequence: CDR1 SGHRS, CDR2 YFSETQ. V lost 5 bases, J lost 6 bases, and 7 bases stayed unmatched. CDR3 loop: CASRQGNQPEAFF. In DNA, the CDR3 is TGCGCCAGCAGACAGGGGAATCAGCCTGAAGCTTTCTTT.

The chain recombines TRBV7-9 with TRBJ2-7, with TRBD1 identical over 7 bases. CDR3 length equals 15 residues. CDR1 is SEHNR and CDR2 is FQNEAQ in the germline V gene (reference sequence). Losses at the gene ends were 3 bases for V and 0 bases for J; bases not matched to a gene: 5. CDR3 protein: CASSFRDRNSYEQYF. CDR3 sequence (DNA): TGTGCCAGCAGCTTCAGGGACAGAAACTCCTACGAGCAGTACTTC.

CDR3 DNA: TGTGCCAGCAGTGACTCTGCGGACAGGGCCGGGACCGGGGAGCTGTTTTTT. Its protein product is CASSDSADRAGTGELFF. The chain couples TRBV6-4 to TRBJ2-2; 8 bases are shared with TRBD1. J lost 5 bases, V lost 0 bases, and 8 bases had no gene match. Germline lookup yields CDR1 MRHNA and CDR2 SNTAGT. The CDR3 consists of 17 residues.

The chain has TRBV5-1 and TRBJ1-1, with 8 bases identical to TRBD1. The V gene end was trimmed by 4 bases and the J gene end by 3 bases; junction bases not matched to a gene: 8. From germline, CDR1 is SGHRS and CDR2 YFSETQ. The CDR3 consists of 15 residues. CDR3 nucleotide sequence: TGCGCCAGCAGCCAAGAGGACAGGGCTGACACTGAAGCTTTCTTT. This sequence encodes CASSQEDRADTEAFF.

The chain employs TRBV5-1 and TRBJ2-1, with D tentatively TRBD1 (6 bases). The germline CDR1 and CDR2 sequences are SGHRS and YFSETQ. This CDR3 spans 16 amino acids. V gave up 2 bases and J gave up 0 bases, with 12 bases separating them. Written as DNA, the CDR3 is TGCGCCAGCAGCTTAGGGGGTTCGAGCTCCTACAATGAGCAGTTCTTC. As protein: CASSLGGSSSYNEQFF.